The 4 T cell receptor beta chains given below trace back to one sample, sequenced in a study of blood T cell repertoires in COVID-19. Using immunoSEQ multiplex PCR, the repertoire was profiled, and TCRdb retains in-frame clones only, with some absent. There are 85,000 to 90,000 clones in the sample; around 90% occur only once, and about 2.3% lies in the top ten. Sequenced: peripheral blood. These receptor sequences come from a human donor with active COVID-19. The donor label of this sample is uncertain.

The chain recombines TRBV6-6 with TRBJ2-7; unclear D gene. This CDR3 region has 12 residues. V was pared by 4 bases and J by 0 bases, with 4 bases between. Germline V gene sequence: CDR1 MNHNY, CDR2 SVGAGI (reference sequence). CDR3 residues: CASSSLSYEQYF. The CDR3 DNA follows: TGTGCCAGCAGTTCCCTCTCCTACGAGCAGTACTTC.

The chain couples TRBV5-4 to TRBJ2-3; D is possibly TRBD2 (6 bases). The ends were cut back, 1 base at V and 1 base at J, with 16 bases in the middle. This CDR3 is 17 amino acids long. In germline, CDR1 is SGHNT, CDR2 YYREEE (reference sequence). The chain's CDR3 is CASSLSGLRVGTDTQYF. CDR3 sequence (DNA): TGTGCCAGCAGCTTGAGCGGGCTCCGGGTTGGCACAGATACGCAGTATTTT.

The chain combines TRBV27 with TRBJ1-4; a possible D gene is TRBD1 (6 bases). The CDR3 runs to 13 residues. V lost 5 bases, J lost 13 bases, and 17 bases lay in between. Germline CDR1 is MNHEY and CDR2 is SMNVEV (reference sequence). In DNA, the CDR3 is TGTGCCAGCAGTCCGACTCTACAGGGAATACTGTTTTTT. Translated, it gives CASSPTLQGILFF.

The chain carries TRBV10-3 and TRBJ2-2; 9 nucleotides agree with TRBD1. Germline CDR1 is ENHRY and CDR2 is SYGVKD. V lost 10 bases to trimming and J lost 3 bases; unmatched junction nucleotides: 3. The CDR3 is 13 amino acids. This CDR3 is CATDRGDTGELFF. The DNA of the CDR3 is TGTGCCACCGACAGGGGGGACACCGGGGAGCTGTTTTTT.